This TCR beta chain was obtained from a study of blood T cell repertoires in COVID-19. Across the whole study: Samples taken during acute and convalescent COVID-19 were collected in the United States, Italy and Spain. Sample material is recorded as cDNA or gDNA derived from T cells, B-cell-depleted T cells, or PBMCs.

Source study methods: Estimation of nucleated cell counts relied on the amplification of reference gene primers. Assay used: immunoSEQ multiplex PCR; TCRdb lists only in-frame clones, some missing. D and trimming were read from the DNA, whereas the V and J calls and clone size are those reported in that table. The table shows roughly 130,000 clones, with 65% to 85% occurring only once. Germline V lookup: CDR1 LNHNV, CDR2 YYDKDF (reference sequence). V dropped 5 bases and J dropped 6; count of bases not matched to a gene: 6. The CDR3 covers 14 residues. Material for sequencing was peripheral blood. This TCR came from a man between 65 and 85 years old with acute or convalescent COVID-19. The chain joins TRBV15 to TRBJ2-2; 7 bases align to TRBD1. CDR3 residues: CATSGTETSGELFF. The DNA for the CDR3 is TGTGCCACCAGCGGGACAGAAACGTCCGGGGAGCTGTTTTTT. Full variable domain (missing parts from reference TRBV15 and TRBJ2-2): DAMVIQNPRYQVTQFGKPVTLSCSQTLNHNVMYWYQQKSSQAPKLLFHYYDKDFNNEADTPDNFQSRRPNTSFCFLDIRSPGLGDTAMYLCATSGTETSGELFFGEGSRLTVL.